This TCR beta chain was retrieved from a study of identical twins. Study-wide results and limits: Modelling approaches yielded underestimates of out-of-frame TCR alpha sharing between monozygotic twins. The same donors were not followed; conclusions instead depended on cross-sectional statistical analysis.

For this clonotype: Its antigen is unknown. One end of the junction fails to match germline, which may point to a read error.

Germline values: CDR1 MDHEN, CDR2 SYDVKM. This CDR3 has 12 amino acids. In TCRdb, the 5' RACE reads were re-called with MiXCR into one record per CDR3 protein. The sample records under 900,000 distinct CDR3 sequences, 15% to 20% being singletons. This same sample was also part of a study on T cells expressing NK-cell markers.

The TCR comes from a woman between 18 and 30 years old in good health. Input material: PBMCs. J is TRBJ1-3 and V is TRBV28; TRBD1 is a possible D gene (6 bases). The CDR3 reads CAARGRGSTIYF. CDR3 DNA sequence: TGTGCCGCCCGGGGGCGAGGAAGCACCATATATTTT.